The 5 T cell receptor beta chains presented below share a single source sample, sequenced in a study of tissue T cells after allogeneic stem cell transplantation. Method: immunoSEQ multiplex PCR; TCRdb's copy keeps in-frame clones and lacks some. The sample contains under 1,500 clones, about 45% of which appear only once. Documented time point: mouse harvest day 14 after allogeneic transplant. Mouse grafts combined 10^7 T-cell-depleted bone marrow cells with 10^6 splenic CD5+ T cells. The sequencing sample was made of spleen. The receptors shown here come from a female BALB/c mouse given C57BL/6 T cells with graft-versus-host disease after an allogeneic hematopoietic cell transplant.

A few counts support this clone. The listed genes are named as in mouse. Coverage ceases 1 residue before the CDR3 finishes, and the germline J gene fills in the end. The chain links TRBV13-3 to TRBJ2-7; perhaps D is TRBD1 or TRBD2 (5 bases each). V dropped 1 base and J dropped 2 bases, with 7 bases sitting between them. The CDR3 consists of 13 residues. Germline assignment: CDR1 NNHDY and CDR2 SYVADS. CDR3 protein: CASSDKGPYEQYF. CDR3 bases read: TGTGCCAGCAGTGATAAGGGGCCCTATGAACAGTAC.

Turning to this clone: These gene names are mouse names. The read ends 1 residue shy of where the CDR3 ends; the end is completed using the germline J gene. The gene calls are TRBV19 and TRBJ2-5; a possible D gene is TRBD2 (6 bases). This CDR3 spans 14 amino acids. V was pared by 2 bases and J by 2 bases, with 9 bases between. Germline-derived CDR1 and CDR2 are FNHDT and SITEND (reference sequence). Partial CDR3 DNA: TGTGCCAGCAGTATCGGCTGGGGCCAAGACACCCAGTAC. Translated: CASSIGWGQDTQY. The full CDR3 reads CASSIGWGQDTQYF.

In this sample, this clone turned up a few times. Gene names are the mouse ones. The observed sequence ends 1 residue before the CDR3 terminus, with the missing tail filled in from the germline J gene. The V gene is TRBV13-3, the J gene TRBJ2-5; TRBD2 agrees at 10 bases. Germline CDR1 is NNHDY and CDR2 is SYVADS. The CDR3 sequence is 15 residues long. V shed 3 bases, J shed 0 bases, and the junction held 1 base outside the gene matches. CDR3 DNA, as far as it was read: TGTGCCAGCAGTGTGGACTGGGGGAACCAAGACACCCAGTAC. Translating gives CASSVDWGNQDTQY. The entire CDR3 reads CASSVDWGNQDTQYF.

This clone came up a few times. Genes and germline come from the mouse. The CDR3 extends 1 residue past the end of the read, so its final part is completed from the germline J gene. J is TRBJ2-3 and V is TRBV16, with D possibly being TRBD1 (6 bases). Looked up from germline, CDR1 is SGHSA and CDR2 is FRNQAP. Trimming took 1 base from V and 1 from J, leaving 9 bases between them. The CDR3 sequence is 15 residues long. The covered CDR3 bases are TGTGCAAGCAGCTTAGTCAGGGGTGGTGCAGAAACGCTGTAT. Amino acid sequence: CASSLVRGGAETLY. The full CDR3 protein is CASSLVRGGAETLYF.

A remark on this clone: Germline and genes: mouse. The CDR3 sequence is CASSEGGTGETLYF. CDR3 bases read: TGTGCCAGCAGTGAAGGGGGGACGGGGGAAACGCTGTAT. This sequence joins TRBV13-1 and TRBJ2-3, with D perhaps matching TRBD1 or TRBD2 (6 bases each). The read finishes 1 residue shy of the CDR3 end, and the germline J gene is used to complete it. CDR1 is NSHNY and CDR2 is SYGAGN in the germline V gene. This CDR3 spans 14 amino acids. V lost 2 bases and J lost 6, with 13 bases in between.